The 29 T cell receptor beta chains reported below all come from one sample, sequenced in a study of blood T cells in healthy people across ages. Primers used in a second PCR of roughly 7 to 11 cycles were a sample-barcoded 5' primer and a J-beta primer mix. In TCRdb, the 5' RACE reads were re-called with MiXCR into one record per CDR3 protein. This sample carries hundreds of thousands of distinct CDR3 sequences, 56% of them seen once, and the ten largest clones take roughly 25%. The specimen was blood. The receptor source for this set is a man aged 40-50 years in good health.

The chain couples TRBV27 to TRBJ2-4; D possibly corresponds to TRBD1 (5 bases). Germline V CDR1 and CDR2: MNHEY, SMNVEV (reference sequence). The CDR3 loop spans 11 amino acids. V lost 2 bases and J 13 bases, leaving 9 bases between the germline ends. Here the CDR3 reads CASSLPGIQYF. CDR3 nucleotide sequence: TGTGCCAGCAGTTTACCAGGGATACAGTACTTC.

The gene calls are TRBV14 and TRBJ2-3, with 8 bases identical to TRBD2. After removal of 3 bases from V and 6 bases from J, the junction contained 8 bases not matched to a gene. Germline-derived CDR1 and CDR2 are SGHDN and FVKESK. The CDR3 is 15 residues long. Written as DNA, the CDR3 is TGTGCCAGCAGCCATCGCGGGAGGTGGCAGGATACGCAGTATTTT. Protein sequence: CASSHRGRWQDTQYF.

The chain recombines TRBV5-1 with TRBJ1-2; TRBD1 aligns across 9 bases. The germline gives CDR1 SGHRS, CDR2 YFSETQ. The trim removed 4 bases at V and 6 bases at J, leaving 13 bases unmatched. This CDR3 is 16 amino acids long. The CDR3 region is CASSVRDRGVLDGYTF. In DNA form, the CDR3 reads TGCGCCAGCAGCGTACGAGACAGGGGGGTTTTGGATGGCTACACCTTC.

The V and J genes are TRBV18 and TRBJ2-4; 10 bases map to TRBD1. The CDR3 has 18 amino acids. Looked up from germline, CDR1 is KGHSH and CDR2 is LQKENI. The V gene end was trimmed by 3 bases and the J gene end by 1 base; junction bases not matched to a gene: 9. Here the CDR3 DNA reads TGTGCCAGCTCACCTCTCGGACAGGGGGGATTTGCCAAAAACATTCAGTACTTC. Encoded protein: CASSPLGQGGFAKNIQYF.

The CDR3 DNA sequence: TGTGCCAGCAGCTTAACGCCTAGCGGGAGTGCCGGGGAGCTGTTTTTT. Encoded protein: CASSLTPSGSAGELFF. The genes are TRBV7-3 and TRBJ2-2; 10 nucleotides align to TRBD2. This CDR3 contains 16 residues. Germline-derived CDR1 and CDR2 are SGHTA and FQGTGA. Unmatched junction bases numbered 4, after V lost 0 bases and J lost 6 bases.

The rearrangement links TRBV7-6 to TRBJ1-1; 8 bases line up with TRBD1. Germline CDR1 reads SGHVS; CDR2 reads FNYEAQ. The CDR3 has 18 amino acids. V was pared by 0 bases and J by 1 base, with 10 bases of the junction left unmatched. The CDR3 protein is CASSLARAGGIRNTEAFF. CDR3 bases: TGTGCCAGCAGCTTAGCGAGGGCAGGGGGCATTAGGAACACTGAAGCTTTCTTT.

The V and J genes are TRBV11-2 and TRBJ2-3; D ambiguous. Germline assignment: CDR1 SGHAT and CDR2 FQNNGV. V dropped 5 bases and J dropped 2 bases, with 17 bases sitting between them. CDR3 length: 16 residues. The CDR3 reads CASSATSVVVTDTQYF. The CDR3 nucleotides are TGTGCCAGCAGCGCGACATCGGTGGTGGTCACAGATACGCAGTATTTT.

V usage is TRBV9 and J usage is TRBJ2-1; TRBD2 is a possible D gene (6 bases). The CDR3 runs to 15 residues. V was clipped by 0 bases and J by 6 bases, with 13 bases between them. CDR1 and CDR2 (germline): SGDLS, YYNGEE. CDR3 sequence reads: CASSVGTSAGNEQFF. CDR3 DNA: TGTGCCAGCAGCGTAGGGACATCAGCGGGCAATGAGCAGTTCTTC.

The rearrangement joins TRBV20-1 to TRBJ2-7, with 7 bases that match TRBD1. V lost 6 bases and J lost 2; bases outside the gene matches: 10. There are 14 residues in the CDR3. Germline lookup yields CDR1 DFQATT and CDR2 SNEGSKA (reference sequence). CDR3 DNA sequence: TGCAGTGCACCCGACAGGGAGAAAACCTACGAGCAGTACTTC. Amino acid sequence: CSAPDREKTYEQYF.

The chain employs TRBV6-1 and TRBJ1-1; 7 bases align to TRBD1. This CDR3 has 14 residues. Germline CDR1 is MNHNS and CDR2 is SASEGT. The V and J ends lost 3 bases and 5 bases, in that order; junction bases with no gene match: 6. The CDR3: CASSDRQGGTEAFF. The CDR3, as DNA: TGTGCCAGCAGTGACCGACAGGGCGGGACTGAAGCTTTCTTT.

The rearrangement joins TRBV28 to TRBJ1-2; D not resolved. Germline V gene lookup returns CDR1 MDHEN and CDR2 SYDVKM. The CDR3 runs to 13 residues. V lost 2 bases, J lost 3 bases, and 7 bases lay in between. The DNA for the CDR3 is TGTGCCAGCAGTTTAAACCAGGACTATGGCTACACCTTC. Translation: CASSLNQDYGYTF.

The chain employs TRBV20-1 and TRBJ1-2, with unresolved D. Germline-derived CDR1 and CDR2 are DFQATT and SNEGSKA (reference sequence). V lost 0 bases to trimming and J lost 0 bases, with 23 bases between them. CDR3 size: 19 residues. Here the CDR3 reads CSARDNAQENGGANYGYTF. The CDR3 DNA reads as TGCAGTGCTAGAGATAATGCCCAAGAGAACGGTGGGGCTAACTATGGCTACACCTTC.

This clonotype was seen just once. The chain recombines TRBV20-1 with TRBJ2-3; D call uncertain. This CDR3 is 12 amino acids long. Trimming took 2 bases from V and 8 from J, leaving 11 bases between them. The V gene's germline CDR1 is DFQATT and CDR2 SNEGSKA (reference sequence). DNA of the CDR3: TGCAGTGCTAGACCCCTGGAAAGTACGCAGTATTTT. Translating gives CSARPLESTQYF.

Remarks on this clonotype: A read error may explain this, as a much larger clone is one base away. The chain couples TRBV5-1 to TRBJ2-7; 8 bases fit TRBD1. Trimming took 10 bases from V and 4 from J; bases not matched to a gene: 13. The CDR3 extends over 14 amino acids. CDR1 is SGHRS and CDR2 is YFSETQ in the germline V gene. DNA for the CDR3: TGCGCCGGCCGATCCGGGACAGGCTTTTACGAGCAGTACTTC. It codes for CAGRSGTGFYEQYF.

The rearrangement joins TRBV29-1 to TRBJ2-3, with 9 positions matching TRBD2. Germline CDR1 and CDR2: SQVTM and ANQGSEA. This CDR3 is 13 amino acids long. V lost 3 bases and J lost 4; bases outside the gene matches: 2. The CDR3 reads CSVDLAGADTQYF. For the CDR3, the DNA is TGCAGCGTTGACTTAGCGGGAGCAGATACGCAGTATTTT.

The chain couples TRBV7-2 to TRBJ1-2, with D possibly matching TRBD1 (5 bases). V lost 5 bases to trimming and J lost 2 bases, with 18 bases between them. CDR1 and CDR2 from the germline V gene are SGHTA and FQGNSA. The CDR3 is 16 residues long. The CDR3 sequence is CASSLNRDGENYGYTF. CDR3 nucleotide sequence: TGTGCCAGCAGCCTGAACCGGGACGGAGAAAACTATGGCTACACCTTC.

This sequence joins TRBV20-1 and TRBJ1-4; no clear D. V gave up 3 bases and J gave up 2 bases, with 13 bases separating them. The CDR3 contains 15 residues. Germline V lookup: CDR1 DFQATT, CDR2 SNEGSKA (reference sequence). This chain's CDR3 is CSASTSRPTNEKLFF. In DNA, the CDR3 is TGCAGTGCTAGCACATCAAGGCCCACTAATGAAAAACTGTTTTTT.

The V call is TRBV9, the J call TRBJ2-5; 7 nucleotides line up with TRBD1. This CDR3 contains 15 residues. From germline, CDR1 is SGDLS and CDR2 YYNGEE. The J segment lost 5 bases and the V segment lost 0 bases, leaving 7 bases of the junction unmatched. The CDR3 sequence is CASSVVGTDRETQYF. DNA for the CDR3: TGTGCCAGCAGCGTAGTAGGGACAGATCGGGAGACCCAGTACTTC.

In its sample, this clonotype was seen a few times. This chain uses TRBV10-3 with TRBJ1-1, with a tentative D call TRBD1 (6 bases). CDR1 is ENHRY, CDR2 SYGVKD, per germline. V was cut by 6 bases and J by 4 bases, with 12 bases left in between. The CDR3 is 13 amino acids. The CDR3: CAIRHRDGTEAFF. CDR3 bases: TGTGCCATCAGGCACAGGGACGGCACTGAAGCTTTCTTT.

The chain combines TRBV20-1 with TRBJ2-6; TRBD2 is a possible D gene (6 bases). The germline V and J ends were trimmed by 4 bases and 0 bases, with 16 bases remaining between them. The CDR3 totals 17 residues. The germline gives CDR1 DFQATT, CDR2 SNEGSKA (reference sequence). CDR3 nucleotide sequence: TGCAGTGCTAAAGACCTTCGGGGGTTCTCTGGGGCCAACGTCCTGACTTTC. This sequence encodes CSAKDLRGFSGANVLTF.

The chain carries TRBV27 and TRBJ2-5, with 8 bases aligning to TRBD2. CDR1 and CDR2 from the germline V gene are MNHEY and SMNVEV (reference sequence). The CDR3 covers 15 residues. V lost 10 bases, J lost 11 bases, and 21 bases stayed unmatched. CDR3 DNA: TGTGCCATCGCGCCGGGAGGGGGTATCTACAATGAGCAGTACTTC. This translates into CAIAPGGGIYNEQYF.

The chain carries TRBV9 and TRBJ1-5; D gene ambiguous. Germline values: CDR1 SGDLS, CDR2 YYNGEE. The CDR3 has 14 amino acids. Trimming left V 3 bases short and J 3 bases short, with 10 bases between. CDR3 sequence (DNA): TGTGCCAGCAGCGCCGGTAGGTCCAATCAGCCCCAGCATTTT. It codes for CASSAGRSNQPQHF.

Regarding this clonotype: This may be a read error: a much more frequent sequence differs by one nucleotide. This chain connects TRBV7-2 to TRBJ2-4, with D possibly TRBD1 on 5 matching bases. Trimming pared 5 bases from V and 0 bases from J, leaving 17 bases between. Looked up from germline, CDR1 is SGHTA and CDR2 is FQGNSA. The CDR3 consists of 17 residues. In DNA form, the CDR3 reads TGTGCCAGCAGCACTGGGGCGGCCATTTTAGCCAAAAACATTCAGTACTTC. Protein sequence: CASSTGAAILAKNIQYF.

About this clonotype itself: This could be a read error, since a much larger clone is one nucleotide away. The chain combines TRBV7-3 with TRBJ2-1; D is undetermined. The CDR3 is made up of 13 amino acids. Germline values: CDR1 SGHTA, CDR2 FQGTGA. The V end lost 5 bases, the J end lost 15 bases, and 20 bases lay between the germline ends. CDR3 sequence reads: CASSRPSGSPGFF. CDR3 DNA: TGTGCCAGCAGCCGACCATCAGGTTCCCCGGGGTTCTTC.

The rearrangement joins TRBV28 to TRBJ2-4, with TRBD2 identical over 7 bases. J gave up 2 bases and V 3 bases, and 7 bases lay outside the gene matches. CDR3 length: 16 amino acids. CDR1 and CDR2 (germline): MDHEN, SYDVKM. The CDR3 loop is CASSFRGRRPKNIQYF. The CDR3 DNA reads as TGTGCCAGCAGTTTTCGCGGGAGACGTCCCAAAAACATTCAGTACTTC. Full variable domain (outside the CDR3, taken from reference TRBV28 and TRBJ2-4): DVKVTQSSRYLVKRTGEKVFLECVQDMDHENMFWYRQDPGLGLRLIYFSYDVKMKEKGDIPEGYSVSREKKERFSLILESASTNQTSMYLCASSFRGRRPKNIQYFGAGTRLSVL.

In the case of this clonotype: This could be a read error, since a much larger clone is one nucleotide away. This chain links TRBV14 with TRBJ2-1; no clear D. The last part of the DNA fits TRBJ2-7 better; the J call may be wrong. Germline assignment: CDR1 SGHDN and CDR2 FVKESK. The CDR3 covers 15 residues. In DNA, the CDR3 is TGTGCCAGCAGCCATGGCGGAGCGCACTACAATGAGCAGTACTTC. Its translation: CASSHGGAHYNEQYF.

The V and J genes are TRBV4-3 and TRBJ1-2; TRBD1 matches 7 bases. Germline V gene data show CDR1 as LGHNA and CDR2 as YSLEER. Trimming at V came to 3 bases and at J to 2 bases, leaving 3 bases not matched to a gene. CDR3 size: 14 residues. In DNA, the CDR3 is TGCGCCAGCAGCCATTTGGGACAGAACTATGGCTACACCTTC. Its protein is CASSHLGQNYGYTF.

The rearrangement joins TRBV9 to TRBJ2-1, with D unresolved. Germline values: CDR1 SGDLS, CDR2 YYNGEE. Trimming stripped 0 bases from V and 2 bases from J, with 9 bases between. CDR3 length: 15 residues. The CDR3 loop is CASSVASDPYNEQFF. CDR3 DNA sequence: TGTGCCAGCAGCGTAGCCTCAGACCCCTACAATGAGCAGTTCTTC. Looking up the rest from reference TRBV9 and TRBJ2-1 gives the full variable domain: DSGVTQTPKHLITATGQRVTLRCSPRSGDLSVYWYQQSLDQGLQFLIQYYNGEERAKGNILERFSAQQFPDLHSELNLSSLELGDSALYFCASSVASDPYNEQFFGPGTRLTVL.

This clonotype has just a few counts. The chain is built from TRBV3-1 and TRBJ2-1; no firm D call. The V gene lost 1 base and the J gene lost 6 bases, with 13 bases spanning the gap. This CDR3 is 15 amino acids long. Germline CDR1 is LGHDT and CDR2 is YNNKEL (reference sequence). The CDR3 loop reads CASSQGGSLSNEQFF. Here the CDR3 DNA reads TGTGCCAGCAGCCAAGGTGGTAGCCTTAGCAATGAGCAGTTCTTC.